The present T cell receptor (beta chain) was sequenced within a study of blood T cell repertoires in COVID-19. Repertoires were generated with immunoSEQ multiplex PCR, while TCRdb's copy carries only in-frame clones and drops some. The table has about 230,000 clones, just under 90% seen once. The CDR3 has 17 amino acids. Germline CDR1 is LNHDA and CDR2 is SQIVND (reference sequence). Trimming removed 0 bases at V and 4 bases at J, with 18 bases between. The chain employs TRBV19 and TRBJ1-1, with D maybe TRBD1 (5 bases). The specimen was PBMCs or T cells enriched from blood (not recorded which). This TCR came from a woman aged 25 to 45 with acute COVID-19. CDR3 in amino acids: CASSIDYALGLGTEAFF. The CDR3 nucleotides read TGTGCCAGTAGTATAGATTACGCCTTGGGGCTGGGCACTGAAGCTTTCTTT.